The 24 T cell receptor beta chains below were found in one sample sequenced in a study of CD8 T cells in Susac syndrome. Random hexamers primed reverse transcription of about 0.45 to 1 ug RNA. Using its own MiXCR run on the immunoSEQ multiplex PCR reads, TCRdb lists one record per CDR3 protein. The sample holds approximately 180,000 distinct CDR3 sequences, approximately 94% seen once. The sequencing input was CD4+ T cells from PBMCs. The source of these receptors is a human donor with multiple sclerosis.

V is TRBV20-1 and J is TRBJ2-1; unclear D gene. Germline V lookup: CDR1 DFQATT, CDR2 SNEGSKA (reference sequence). V dropped 4 bases and J dropped 6 bases, with 10 bases sitting between them. This CDR3 is built from 12 residues. Written as DNA, the CDR3 is TGCAGTGCTACGACGGTGTTCAATGAGCAGTTCTTC. This codes for CSATTVFNEQFF.

The chain has TRBV3-1 and TRBJ1-1, with D uncertain. The V gene's germline CDR1 is LGHDT and CDR2 YNNKEL (reference sequence). Trimming left V 3 bases short and J 6 bases short, with 5 bases between. The CDR3 has 11 residues. As DNA, the CDR3 is TGTGCCAGCAGCCATTTGTCTGAAGCTTTCTTT. Its translation: CASSHLSEAFF.

The CDR3 DNA reads as TGCAGTGCTAGAGTTGGGACAGGGGTTTTGGGGTACACCTTC. Encoded protein: CSARVGTGVLGYTF. The V and J genes are TRBV20-1 and TRBJ1-2; 10 positions agree with TRBD1. Germline CDR1 is DFQATT and CDR2 is SNEGSKA (reference sequence). CDR3 length equals 14 residues. The J segment lost 11 bases and the V segment lost 1 base, leaving 10 bases of the junction unmatched.

The chain joins TRBV12-3 or TRBV12-4 to TRBJ2-5; 8 nucleotides match TRBD1. Losses at the gene ends were 8 bases for V and 5 bases for J; bases not matched to a gene: 10. CDR3 size: 14 residues. The DNA for the CDR3 is TGTGCCAGCCGGGACCACAGGGGGGTGGAGACCCAGTACTTC. It encodes CASRDHRGVETQYF.

V is TRBV30 and J is TRBJ1-4; weak D call: TRBD1 (6 bases). The V and J ends lost 3 bases and 8 bases respectively, with 10 bases between them. CDR3 size: 12 residues. Per germline, CDR1 GTSNPN and CDR2 SVGIG (reference sequence). The CDR3 region is CAWSLQGEKLFF. The CDR3 coding sequence is TGTGCCTGGAGCCTACAGGGAGAAAAACTGTTTTTT. The complete variable domain, with remaining parts taken from reference TRBV30 and TRBJ1-4, reads SQTIHQWPATLVQPVGSPLSLECTVEGTSNPNLYWYRQAAGRGLQLLFYSVGIGQISSEVPQNLSASRPQDRQFILSSKKLLLSDSGFYLCAWSLQGEKLFFGSGTQLSVL.

This chain uses TRBV3-1 with TRBJ2-7, with a tentative D call TRBD1 (5 bases). With 4 bases removed from V and 4 bases from J, the gap between germline ends came to 20 bases. The CDR3 has 16 residues. CDR1 is LGHDT and CDR2 is YNNKEL in the germline V gene (reference sequence). In nucleotides, the CDR3 is TGTGCCAGCAGCCCCCGGACAATTCAGTTACGGTACGAGCAGTACTTC. This sequence encodes CASSPRTIQLRYEQYF.

V usage is TRBV5-1 and J usage is TRBJ2-4, with D perhaps TRBD1 (5 bases). Trimming removed 0 bases from V and 0 bases from J, with 13 bases in between. The CDR3 is 17 amino acids. Germline values: CDR1 SGHRS, CDR2 YFSETQ. CDR3 DNA sequence: TGCGCCAGCAGCTTGGAGGGGTCTTGGGAAGCCAAAAACATTCAGTACTTC. It yields the protein CASSLEGSWEAKNIQYF.

The genes are TRBV4-3 and TRBJ2-3, with D uncertain. Trimming shortened V by 2 bases and J by 0 bases, and 12 bases separated the two germline ends. Germline CDR1 LGHNA, CDR2 YSLEER. The CDR3 spans 16 residues. DNA of the CDR3: TGCGCCAGCAGCCAACATCCGGACCTTAGCACAGATACGCAGTATTTT. Its protein product is CASSQHPDLSTDTQYF.

The chain carries TRBV30 and TRBJ1-2; D perhaps matches TRBD1 (6 bases). The CDR3 contains 13 residues. The V end was cut by 0 bases, the J end by 5 bases, with 10 bases between. Germline V gives CDR1 GTSNPN, CDR2 SVGIG (reference sequence). The DNA for the CDR3 is TGTGCCTGGAGTGTCACAGGGCCTTATGGCTACACCTTC. It is translated as CAWSVTGPYGYTF.

The chain employs TRBV10-3 and TRBJ2-1; 8 positions match TRBD2. The CDR3 loop spans 13 amino acids. V was pared by 4 bases and J by 6 bases, with 2 bases of the junction left unmatched. The germline gives CDR1 ENHRY, CDR2 SYGVKD. The DNA of the CDR3 is TGTGCCATCAGTGGGCTAGCGGGCAATGAGCAGTTCTTC. It encodes CAISGLAGNEQFF.

CDR3 DNA: TGTGCCAGCAGTGATGAGGGGAACTATGGCTACACCTTC. Encoded protein: CASSDEGNYGYTF. The chain couples TRBV25-1 to TRBJ1-2; D perhaps matches TRBD1 (5 bases). The V and J ends lost 3 bases and 2 bases respectively, with 7 bases between them. The CDR3 runs 13 residues. The germline V gene encodes CDR1 MGHDK and CDR2 SYGVNS.

J is TRBJ1-5 and V is TRBV12-3 or TRBV12-4, with D perhaps TRBD1 (5 bases). V lost 6 bases to trimming and J lost 6 bases, with 15 bases between them. The CDR3 has 14 residues. The CDR3 spells CASSKWWGSQPQHF. The CDR3 DNA reads TGTGCCAGCAGCAAATGGTGGGGCAGTCAGCCCCAGCATTTT.

This rearrangement joins TRBV13 to TRBJ2-5, with TRBD2 as a possible D gene (6 bases). The CDR3 extends over 13 amino acids. Trimming took off 2 bases at V and 4 bases at J, with 8 bases between the two ends. Looked up from germline, CDR1 is PRHDT and CDR2 is FYEKMQ (reference sequence). CDR3 sequence (DNA): TGTGCCAGCAGCTTATCTAGCGTAGAGACCCAGTACTTC. This codes for CASSLSSVETQYF. Full variable domain (rest looked up from reference TRBV13 and TRBJ2-5): AAGVIQSPRHLIKEKRETATLKCYPIPRHDTVYWYQQGPGQDPQFLISFYEKMQSDKGSIPDRFSAQQFSDYHSELNMSSLELGDSALYFCASSLSSVETQYFGPGTRLLVL.

V gene TRBV23-1 combines with J gene TRBJ2-6; D is undetermined. TRBV23-1 is sorted into the ORF group, with uncertain function. V dropped 0 bases and J dropped 0 bases, with 9 bases sitting between them. The CDR3 is made up of 17 amino acids. CDR3 protein: CASSQSPTPSGANVLTF. CDR3 bases: TGCGCCAGCAGTCAATCCCCAACACCCTCTGGGGCCAACGTCCTGACTTTC.

The V gene is TRBV12-3 or TRBV12-4, the J gene TRBJ1-1, with D perhaps matching TRBD1 (5 bases). V lost 7 bases and J lost 2, with 8 bases in between. The CDR3 sequence is 12 residues long. CDR3 in amino acids: CASTWDNTEAFF. CDR3 coding DNA: TGTGCCAGCACTTGGGACAACACTGAAGCTTTCTTT.

This chain links TRBV24-1 with TRBJ2-1, with D uncertain. The CDR3 is 13 amino acids. With 9 bases removed from V and 4 bases from J, the gap between germline ends came to 12 bases. Germline V CDR1 and CDR2: KGHDR, SFDVKD. CDR3 amino acids: CATRAGDYNEQFF. The CDR3 region has the DNA TGTGCCACCCGGGCTGGGGATTACAATGAGCAGTTCTTC.

The genes are TRBV29-1 and TRBJ2-5; 9 nucleotides align to TRBD1. The CDR3 is 18 amino acids. The germline V gene encodes CDR1 SQVTM and CDR2 ANQGSEA. V shed 2 bases and J 1 base; nucleotides not matched to a gene: 14. Written as DNA, the CDR3 is TGCAGCGTTGAACCATCGGCTCGGGGGACAGGGCCCCAAGAGACCCAGTACTTC. The encoded protein is CSVEPSARGTGPQETQYF. Looking up the rest from reference TRBV29-1 and TRBJ2-5 gives the full variable domain: SAVISQKPSRDICQRGTSLTIQCQVDSQVTMMFWYRQQPGQSLTLIATANQGSEATYESGFVIDKFPISRPNLTFSTLTVSNMSPEDSSIYLCSVEPSARGTGPQETQYFGPGTRLLVL.

The rearrangement joins TRBV5-1 to TRBJ2-7; the D gene is possibly TRBD2 (5 bases). The CDR3 consists of 16 residues. Looked up from germline, CDR1 is SGHRS and CDR2 is YFSETQ. The V end was cut by 4 bases, the J end by 2 bases, with 19 bases between. The CDR3 is CASSPSRVGLTYEQYF. The CDR3 region has the DNA TGCGCCAGCAGCCCATCGCGGGTGGGCCTTACCTACGAGCAGTACTTC.

J is TRBJ2-1 and V is TRBV13; D not certain. The CDR3 length is 14 residues. Trimming left V 2 bases short and J 8 bases short, with 13 bases between. From germline, CDR1 is PRHDT and CDR2 FYEKMQ (reference sequence). The CDR3 region is CASSLRDGSHEQFF. The CDR3 nucleotides are TGTGCCAGCAGCTTAAGAGATGGGTCCCATGAGCAGTTCTTC.

The chain couples TRBV5-1 to TRBJ2-7; 7 positions match TRBD1. This CDR3 spans 14 amino acids. Germline V gene data show CDR1 as SGHRS and CDR2 as YFSETQ. Trimming cost V 4 bases and J 0 bases; bases outside gene matches: 4. The CDR3 region has the DNA TGCGCCAGCAGCCCGCAGGGGGTCTCCTACGAGCAGTACTTC. Its translation: CASSPQGVSYEQYF.

The V gene is TRBV4-2, the J gene TRBJ1-1; D ambiguous. The V end was cut by 0 bases, the J end by 7 bases, with 6 bases between. The germline V gene has CDR1 LGHNA and CDR2 YNFKEQ. This CDR3 comprises 12 residues. In DNA form, the CDR3 reads TGTGCCAGCAGCCAAGACAGGTTTGAAGCTTTCTTT. As protein: CASSQDRFEAFF.

This clonotype was seen a handful of times. The chain has TRBV20-1 and TRBJ1-2; the D is unclear. The CDR3 is made up of 13 amino acids. Trimming shortened V by 3 bases and J by 0 bases, and 8 bases separated the two germline ends. Germline CDR1 DFQATT, CDR2 SNEGSKA (reference sequence). This chain's CDR3 is CSASGQTNYGYTF. Written as DNA, the CDR3 is TGCAGTGCTAGTGGCCAGACTAACTATGGCTACACCTTC.

This chain connects TRBV7-3 to TRBJ2-4, with TRBD2 matching over 9 bases. The length of the CDR3 is 14 residues. Losses at the gene ends were 4 bases for V and 8 bases for J; bases not matched to a gene: 6. Germline loops: CDR1 SGHTA, CDR2 FQGTGA. DNA of the CDR3: TGTGCCAGCAGCTCCGGGACTAGCACCGACATTCAGTACTTC. Protein: CASSSGTSTDIQYF. The full variable domain, completed using reference TRBV7-3 and TRBJ2-4, is GAGVSQTPSNKVTEKGKYVELRCDPISGHTALYWYRQSLGQGPEFLIYFQGTGAADDSGLPNDRFFAVRPEGSVSTLKIQRTERGDSAVYLCASSSGTSTDIQYFGAGTRLSVL.

This clonotype showed up just once. This sequence joins TRBV12-3 or TRBV12-4 and TRBJ2-1; D gene ambiguous. Trimming took 6 bases from V and 7 from J, leaving 13 bases between them. The length of the CDR3 is 13 residues. Here the CDR3 DNA reads TGTGCCAGCAGCCCCGTGGGGTGGAATGAGCAGTTCTTC. The encoded protein is CASSPVGWNEQFF.